A single T cell receptor beta chain is shown here with its context. No antigen is known for it. Trimming removed 5 bases from V and 4 bases from J; junction bases left unmatched: 5. The CDR3 consists of 15 residues. Germline V gives CDR1 SGHDN, CDR2 FVKESK. The data were obtained in a study of cytomegalovirus exposure and HLA in healthy donors. PCR amplification relied on 60 Vbeta primers (plus 13 Jbeta primers). The assay was immunoSEQ multiplex PCR, and TCRdb's table has in-frame clones only and misses some. The sample has fewer than 140,000 clones, 75% seen once. Findings and caveats of the study: As a later analysis showed, a missense DCLRE1C variant was linked to trimming of TCR beta V- and J-genes.

The sample consisted of PBMCs. This clonotype was sampled from a man aged 40-49 years in good health and CMV-seronegative. This rearrangement joins TRBV14 to TRBJ2-5; 12 nucleotides align to TRBD2. The CDR3 region is CASSTTSGGSETQYF. CDR3 DNA: TGTGCCAGCAGCACAACTAGCGGGGGGTCAGAGACCCAGTACTTC.